This TCR beta chain was sequenced during a study of T cell responses to AZD1222 COVID-19 vaccine (dated by TCRdb to the early 2020s). The study in broad terms: AZD1222 recipients whose second dose came at about 4 weeks and those whose second dose came at about 12 weeks were combined into one group, since spike-specific TCR depth and breadth did not differ between the two schedules. Trial participants were enrolled by age into 18-55, 56-69 and 70-plus year subgroups, with approximately 150, 30 and 60 TCR-sequenced participants respectively. TCR sequencing covered over 230 trial participants: 207 given two doses of AZD1222 and 26 given two doses of MenACWY control vaccine. Points the paper makes about the study in general: Spike-specific TCR breadth and depth rose significantly after two AZD1222 doses compared with day 0 and with MenACWY recipients. Nearly half of unique spike-specific TCRs reportedly recognized epitopes outside regions mutated in the B.1.351 and B.1.1.7 variants. Most participants were white British and females outnumbered males, and the authors suggested that clonal diversity may have been underestimated. The vaccine-associated CD4 TCRs covered the entire spike protein, and the dominant responses fell in regions 160-218 and 743-854. The 56-69-year group was small, and its depth increase did not reach significance, likely because of low power. Conclusions about previously exposed vaccinees are limited, since just 6 or 7 AZD1222 recipients were seropositive for SARS-CoV-2 at baseline. Because no samples from the day 14 peak response were available, repertoires could be characterized only after the peak T cell response.

A remark on this clone: It lacks a known antigen. No much larger clone is present one base from it, and per-base qualities are unavailable.

The CDR3 regions of human TCRbeta chains were analyzed by immunosequencing. Regarding the original processing steps: Repertoire TCRs were checked for matches against a reference library of SARS-CoV-2-specific TCRs that had been generated using the MIRA antigen-specificity platform. Breadth was defined as the fraction of unique TCRs that were SARS-CoV-2-associated. Depth was defined as the fraction of total T cells that were SARS-CoV-2-associated. Using the MIRA data, each spike-specific TCR was assigned both to the spike region to which the TCR was reactive and to a CD4 or CD8 class. Log10-transformed breadth and depth values were compared by one-way ANOVA with Sidak's multiple comparisons tests. In TCRdb, the immuneACCESS table is reduced to in-frame sequences with V and J assigned. These tables do not hold every clone; where another copy was compared, an unresolved V gene accounts for under half, and the others remain unexplained. That table is the source of V, J and clone size, and D and trimming were worked out from the DNA. The sample data list approximately 74,000 clones, and approximately 90% of these were observed just once. More than 2% of the sample rests with the top ten.

Interpreted using the paper, the time point label stands for: baseline before first vaccination. Vaccinee samples came from UK trials COV001 and COV002, including a single-blind randomized controlled phase 2/3 trial of AZD1222 (ChAdOx1 nCoV-19) in healthy adults. For TCRbeta chain sequencing, PBMC samples from trial participants were taken at day 0 and at day 28 after the second dose. CDR1 and CDR2 (MNHEY, SVGAGI) derive from the germline V gene. V drops 10 bases and J drops 2 bases, leaving 12 bases in between. The cysteine opens and the phenylalanine closes a CDR3 of 13 amino acids. Left in the record is the CDR3 DNA by itself, 39 bases read in frame from the first base.

The origin of this receptor is an adult in good health. Sequences were derived from peripheral blood, sampled on day 0 of AZD1222 vaccination. The rearranged segments are TRBV6-5 and TRBJ1-3, with the D gene uncertain. The CDR3 reads CATAGGTGNTIYF. Here is the DNA: TGTGCCACCGCGGGAGGGACTGGAAACACCATATATTTT.